This T cell receptor (beta chain) emerged from a study of shared clonotypes between healthy human individuals. As for the study in general: Donors were a couple of women and a few men aged 18 to 49. Every donor yielded three CD4 naive, three CD4 memory, two CD8 naive and one CD8 memory plate.

Clones were read by immunoSEQ multiplex PCR, and TCRdb kept only the in-frame ones, dropping some. The sample holds around 100,000 clones, roughly 70% seen once. The study enrolled healthy HIV-negative adults without recent acute infections or vaccinations as donors. A few counts support this clone. The CDR3 loop spans 13 amino acids. Germline V lookup: CDR1 LNHDA, CDR2 SQIVND (reference sequence). V lost 6 bases to trimming and J lost 8 bases; unmatched junction nucleotides: 5. Input material: memory CD8+ T cells sorted from blood. Subset noted: CD45RO+ cells pooled with CCR7-negative TemRA cells. The clonotype was recovered from a woman aged 30 to 39 in good health. The chain combines TRBV19 with TRBJ1-4, with 8 bases aligning to TRBD1. The CDR3 protein is CASSTRQGEKLFF. The DNA of the CDR3 is TGTGCCAGTAGCACCCGACAGGGGGAAAAACTGTTTTTT.